This TCR beta chain was captured in a study of blood T cell repertoires in COVID-19. TCRdb's copy holds only in-frame clones and misses some; the assay was immunoSEQ multiplex PCR. Here the sample spans about 190,000 clones, roughly 73% being singletons. Trimming shortened V by 2 bases and J by 7 bases, and 8 bases separated the two germline ends. CDR1 LNHDA and CDR2 SQIVND come from the germline V gene (reference sequence). This CDR3 contains 12 residues. This chain uses TRBV19 with TRBJ1-1; the D gene is possibly TRBD1 (5 bases). This TCR derives from a woman of 80 years or more with active or convalescent COVID-19. Sample: peripheral blood. DNA for the CDR3: TGTGCCAGTAGTATACGGGGGGATGAAGCTTTCTTT. Translating gives CASSIRGDEAFF.